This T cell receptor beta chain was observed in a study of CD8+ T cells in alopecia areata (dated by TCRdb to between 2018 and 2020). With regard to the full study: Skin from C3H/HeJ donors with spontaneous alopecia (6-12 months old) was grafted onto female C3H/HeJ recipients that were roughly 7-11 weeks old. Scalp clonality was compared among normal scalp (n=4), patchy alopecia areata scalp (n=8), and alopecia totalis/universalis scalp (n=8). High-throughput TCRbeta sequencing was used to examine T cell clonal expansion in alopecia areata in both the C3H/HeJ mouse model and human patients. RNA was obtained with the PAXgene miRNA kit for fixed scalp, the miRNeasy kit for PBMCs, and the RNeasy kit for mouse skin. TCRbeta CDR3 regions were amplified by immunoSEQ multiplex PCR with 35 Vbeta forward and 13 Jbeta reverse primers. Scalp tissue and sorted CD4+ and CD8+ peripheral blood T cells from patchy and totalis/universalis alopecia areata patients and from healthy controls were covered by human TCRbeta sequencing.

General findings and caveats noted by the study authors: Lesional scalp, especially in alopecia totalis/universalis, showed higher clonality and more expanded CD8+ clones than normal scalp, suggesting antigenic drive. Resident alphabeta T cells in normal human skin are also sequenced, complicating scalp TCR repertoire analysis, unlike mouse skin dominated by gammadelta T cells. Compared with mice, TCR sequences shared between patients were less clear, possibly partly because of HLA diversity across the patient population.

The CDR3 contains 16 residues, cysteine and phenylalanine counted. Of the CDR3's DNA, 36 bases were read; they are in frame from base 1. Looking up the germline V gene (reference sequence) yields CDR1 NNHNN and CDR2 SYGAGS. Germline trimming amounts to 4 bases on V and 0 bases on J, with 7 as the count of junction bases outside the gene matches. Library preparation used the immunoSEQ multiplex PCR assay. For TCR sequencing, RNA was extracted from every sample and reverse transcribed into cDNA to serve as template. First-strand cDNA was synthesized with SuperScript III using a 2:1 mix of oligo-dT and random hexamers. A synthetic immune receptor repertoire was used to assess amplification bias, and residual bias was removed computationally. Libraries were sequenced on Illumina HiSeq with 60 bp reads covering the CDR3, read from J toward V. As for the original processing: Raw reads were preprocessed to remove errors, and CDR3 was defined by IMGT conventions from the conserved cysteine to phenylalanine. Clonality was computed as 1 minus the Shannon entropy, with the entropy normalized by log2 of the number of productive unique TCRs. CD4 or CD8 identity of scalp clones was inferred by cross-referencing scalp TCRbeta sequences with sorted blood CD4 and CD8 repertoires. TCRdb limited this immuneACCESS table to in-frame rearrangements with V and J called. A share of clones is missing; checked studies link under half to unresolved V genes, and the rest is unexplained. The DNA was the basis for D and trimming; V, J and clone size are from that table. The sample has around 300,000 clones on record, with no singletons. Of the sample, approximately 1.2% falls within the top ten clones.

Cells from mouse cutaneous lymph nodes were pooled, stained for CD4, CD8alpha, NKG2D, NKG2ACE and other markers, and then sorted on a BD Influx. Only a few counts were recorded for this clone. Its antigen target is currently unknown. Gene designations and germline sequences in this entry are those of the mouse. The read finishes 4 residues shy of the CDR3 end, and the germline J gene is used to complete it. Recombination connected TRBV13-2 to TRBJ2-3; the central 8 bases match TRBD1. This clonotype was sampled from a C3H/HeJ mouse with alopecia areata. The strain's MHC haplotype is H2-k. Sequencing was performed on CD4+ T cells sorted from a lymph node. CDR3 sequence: CASGPNRGKSAETLYF. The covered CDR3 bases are TGTGCCAGCGGTCCTAACAGGGGGAAAAGTGCAGAA.